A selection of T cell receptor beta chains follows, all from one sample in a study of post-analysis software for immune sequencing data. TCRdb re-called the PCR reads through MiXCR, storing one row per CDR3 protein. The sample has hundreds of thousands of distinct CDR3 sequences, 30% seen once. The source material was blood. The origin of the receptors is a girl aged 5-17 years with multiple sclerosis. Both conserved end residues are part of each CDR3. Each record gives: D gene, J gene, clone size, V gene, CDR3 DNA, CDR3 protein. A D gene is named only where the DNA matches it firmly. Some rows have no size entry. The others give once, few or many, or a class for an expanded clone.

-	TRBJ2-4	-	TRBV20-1	TGCAGTGCTATGGGCCCAGACACAGCCAAAAACATTCAGTACTTC	CSAMGPDTAKNIQYF
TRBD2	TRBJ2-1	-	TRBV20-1	TGCAGTGCTAGTGGACTAGCGGGAGGTAGCGATGAGCAGTTCTTC	CSASGLAGGSDEQFF
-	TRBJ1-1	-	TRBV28	TGTGCCATCCTGGGGGCGGGCACTGAAGCTTTCTTT	CAILGAGTEAFF
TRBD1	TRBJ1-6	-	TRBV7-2	TGTGCCAGCAGCGGACAGGGGAATTCACCCCTCCACTTT	CASSGQGNSPLHF
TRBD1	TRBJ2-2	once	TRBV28	TGTGCCAGCAGTTTATTTAGGGGAACCGGGACAGAGAACACCGGGGAGCTGTTTTTT	CASSLFRGTGTENTGELFF
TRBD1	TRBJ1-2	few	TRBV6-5	TGTGCCAGCAGTTACGGCTCGGCAGGGGGTAGGAATGGCTACACCTTC	CASSYGSAGGRNGYTF
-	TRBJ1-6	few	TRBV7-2	TGTGCCAGCAGCTTACCATCTGGTCGGTCACCCCTCCACTTT	CASSLPSGRSPLHF
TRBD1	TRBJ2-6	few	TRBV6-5	TGTGCCAGCAGTTACTCCTCCAGGGGGATTTCAGGGGCCAACGTCCTGACTTTC	CASSYSSRGISGANVLTF
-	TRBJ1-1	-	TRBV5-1	TGCGCCAGCAGCTTGGGCGGGGTAGGCGGAATGAACACTGAAGCTTTCTTT	CASSLGGVGGMNTEAFF
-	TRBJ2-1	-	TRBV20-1	TGCAGTGCCACCCAGATCCACAATGAGCAGTTCTTC	CSATQIHNEQFF
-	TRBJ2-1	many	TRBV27	TGTGCCAGCAGTCTGGGGCCGCGCAATGAGCAGTTCTTC	CASSLGPRNEQFF
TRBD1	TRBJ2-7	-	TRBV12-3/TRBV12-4	TGTGCCGCCCACCGGGGACAGAACTACGAGCAGTACTTC	CAAHRGQNYEQYF
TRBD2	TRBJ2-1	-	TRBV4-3	TGCGCCAGCAGCCAAGCAGGGACTAGCGGGAGCTCTGAGCAGTTCTTC	CASSQAGTSGSSEQFF
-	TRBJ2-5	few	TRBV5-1	TGCGCCAGCAGCTCCGCAACCGGTCGAGAGACCCAGTACTTC	CASSSATGRETQYF
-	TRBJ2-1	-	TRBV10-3	TGTGCCGTAACAGGGTACAATGAGCAGTTCTTC	CAVTGYNEQFF
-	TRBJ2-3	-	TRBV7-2	TGTGCCAGCAACTTAGCTCCGGGAACAGATACGCAGTATTTT	CASNLAPGTDTQYF
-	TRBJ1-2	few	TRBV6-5	TGTGCCAGCTGTCGGGGGAGTAGTGGCTACACCTTC	CASCRGSSGYTF
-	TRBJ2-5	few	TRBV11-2	TGTGCCAGCAGCTTGTTCGTGGGGGAAGAGACCCAGTACTTC	CASSLFVGEETQYF
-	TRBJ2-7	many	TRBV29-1	TGCAGCGCGGGACGGGACGGTGGGTCCTACGAGCAGTACTTC	CSAGRDGGSYEQYF
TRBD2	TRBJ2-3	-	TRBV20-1	TGCAGTGCTAGAGATCGGGCTAGCGGGGGCCTCAGGGGCACAGATACGCAGTATTTT	CSARDRASGGLRGTDTQYF
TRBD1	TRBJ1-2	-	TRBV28	TGTGCCAGCACCATACAGGGGGCGATTGGCTACACCTTC	CASTIQGAIGYTF
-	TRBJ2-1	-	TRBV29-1	TGCAGCGTTGAATATGGGACGGCGAACAATGAGCAGTTCTTC	CSVEYGTANNEQFF
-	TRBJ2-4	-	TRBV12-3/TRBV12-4	TGTGCCAGCAGTTTAGCCCCCCTGGGCGGGCAGTACTTC	CASSLAPLGGQYF
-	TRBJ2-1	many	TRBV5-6	TGTGCCAGCAGTCTGCTTTCGAGCTCCTACAATGAGCAGTTCTTC	CASSLLSSSYNEQFF
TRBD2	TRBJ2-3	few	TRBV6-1	TGTGCCAGCAGTCGTCCGGGACTAGCGGGAGTGGCAGATACGCAGTATTTT	CASSRPGLAGVADTQYF
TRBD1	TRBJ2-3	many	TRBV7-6	TGTGCCAGCAGCCAGGACAGGGGGCCCGATACGCAGTATTTT	CASSQDRGPDTQYF
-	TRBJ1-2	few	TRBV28	TGTGCCAGCAGTTTATCTGGCACTAAGAGCTATGGCTACACCTTC	CASSLSGTKSYGYTF
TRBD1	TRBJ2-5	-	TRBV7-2	TGTGCCAACAGCCTAACCGGGACAGGGGGTTGGGAGACCCAGTACTTC	CANSLTGTGGWETQYF
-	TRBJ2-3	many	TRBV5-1	TGCGCCAGCAGCTGGGGGACGCCTTCCACAGATACGCAGTATTTT	CASSWGTPSTDTQYF
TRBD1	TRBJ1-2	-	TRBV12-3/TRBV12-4	TGTGCCAGCATCGCAGGGGGACGGGGTGGCTACACCTTC	CASIAGGRGGYTF
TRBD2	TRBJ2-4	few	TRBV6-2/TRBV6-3	TGTGCCAGCAGTTCCCTAGCGGGAGGGCCGCTAAACATTCAGTACTTC	CASSSLAGGPLNIQYF
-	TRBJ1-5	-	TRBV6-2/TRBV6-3	TGTGCCAGCAGGTCCGTAACAGGGTATCAGCCCCAGCATTTT	CASRSVTGYQPQHF
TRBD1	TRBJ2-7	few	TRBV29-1	TGCAGCGTTCGAGGCCAGGGGGCGGACGAGCAGTACTTC	CSVRGQGADEQYF
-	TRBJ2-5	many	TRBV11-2	TGTGCCAGCAGCTTAGGACTGCGGGAGACCCAGTACTTC	CASSLGLRETQYF
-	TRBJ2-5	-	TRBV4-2	TGTGCCAGCAGCCCAGGTCCCCTAGATGAGACCCAGTACTTC	CASSPGPLDETQYF
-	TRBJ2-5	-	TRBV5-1	TGCGCCAGCATGGGGGAGTTGGGTAAAGAGACCCGGTACTTC	CASMGELGKETRYF
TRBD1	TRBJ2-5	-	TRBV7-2	TGTGCCAGCAGCTTAGCCGGGACAGGGGGCGCAGAGACCCAGTACTTC	CASSLAGTGGAETQYF
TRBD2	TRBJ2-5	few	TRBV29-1	TGCAGCGTGACCTCTCGGGGCGGGAGTGAGACCCAGTACTTC	CSVTSRGGSETQYF
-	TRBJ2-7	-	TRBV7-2	TGTGCCAGCAGCTTAGGTCAGGTGAGCCCCTACGAGCAGTACTTC	CASSLGQVSPYEQYF
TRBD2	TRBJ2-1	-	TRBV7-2	TGTGCCAGCATCGCACTAGCGGGGAATGAGCAGTTCTTC	CASIALAGNEQFF
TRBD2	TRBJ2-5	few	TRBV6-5	TGTGCCAGCTGCTTACTAGCGGGAGGGGAGACCCAGTACTTC	CASCLLAGGETQYF
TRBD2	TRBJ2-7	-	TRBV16	TGTGCCAGCAGCCAATGGACTAGCGGTTTTTTAAACGAGCAGTACTTC	CASSQWTSGFLNEQYF
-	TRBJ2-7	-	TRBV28	TGTGCCAGCAGTTTCCAGTCGACAGACGAGCAGTACTTC	CASSFQSTDEQYF
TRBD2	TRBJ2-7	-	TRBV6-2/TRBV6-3	TGTGCCAGCAGTCAACCCCGGGAGGGCTCCTACGAGCAGTACTTC	CASSQPREGSYEQYF
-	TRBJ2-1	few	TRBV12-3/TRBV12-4	TGTGCCAGCAGTTCCCGGGAGCAGGGGTTTGAGCAGTTCTTC	CASSSREQGFEQFF
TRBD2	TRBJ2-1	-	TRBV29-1	TGCAGCGCTGAGACTAGCAGCTACAATGAGCAGTTCTTC	CSAETSSYNEQFF
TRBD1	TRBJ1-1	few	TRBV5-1	TGCGCCAGCAGCTGGGGGACAGGGGATCGAGTGACTTTCTTT	CASSWGTGDRVTFF
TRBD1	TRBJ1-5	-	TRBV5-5	TGTGCCAGCAGCTTGGCCCCAGGGGGCGCGGGTCAGCCCCAGCATTTT	CASSLAPGGAGQPQHF
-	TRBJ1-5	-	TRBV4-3	TGCGCCAGCAGCCAAGAGTCGCAGGGGACTCAGCCCCAGCATTTT	CASSQESQGTQPQHF
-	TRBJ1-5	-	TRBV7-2	TGTGCCAGCAGCCTAGTCCTGGGGATGGGTCAGCCCCAGCATTTT	CASSLVLGMGQPQHF
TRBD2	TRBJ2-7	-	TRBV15	TGTGCCACCAGCAGAGAACTAGCGGGGGGTTACGAGCAGTACTTC	CATSRELAGGYEQYF
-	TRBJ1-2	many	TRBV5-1	TGTGCCAGCAGTTTGGGCAGAGACTATGGCTACACCTTC	CASSLGRDYGYTF
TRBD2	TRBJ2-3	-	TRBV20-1	TGCAGTGCTAGATTGGGGACTAGCTATATAGATACGCAGTATTTT	CSARLGTSYIDTQYF
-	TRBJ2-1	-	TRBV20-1	TGCAGTGCTAGGGGTCGTCCCAATGAGCAGTTCTTC	CSARGRPNEQFF
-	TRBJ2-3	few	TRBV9	TGTGCCAGCAGCGTATGGAATTCAGGGGGCACAGATACGCAGTATTTT	CASSVWNSGGTDTQYF